The 32 T cell receptor beta chains reported below all come from one sample, sequenced in a study of STAT5B mutations in CD4+ large granular lymphocyte leukemia. Clones were sequenced by immunoSEQ multiplex PCR, and TCRdb holds only the in-frame ones, with some missing. Here the sample spans tens of thousands of clones, 65% to 75% being singletons. Sample: CD4+ T cells from blood buffy coats. The receptors come from a human donor in good health.

The chain employs TRBV28 and TRBJ2-3, with D maybe TRBD2 (6 bases). V lost 5 bases and J lost 7, with 19 bases in between. Germline V gives CDR1 MDHEN, CDR2 SYDVKM. The CDR3 has 15 residues. The chain's CDR3 is CASSDTGLPPYTQYF. The CDR3 DNA reads as TGTGCCAGCAGTGACACGGGACTCCCCCCATATACGCAGTATTTT.

The V gene is TRBV7-2, the J gene TRBJ1-3; D is perhaps TRBD1 (6 bases). Germline CDR1 reads SGHTA; CDR2 reads FQGNSA. The germline V and J ends were trimmed by 0 bases and 0 bases, with 9 bases remaining between them. The CDR3 totals 16 residues. This CDR3 reads CASSLAGHHSGNTIYF. CDR3 sequence (DNA): TGTGCCAGCAGCTTAGCGGGACACCACTCTGGAAACACCATATATTTT.

This sequence joins TRBV19 and TRBJ2-1, with 11 bases lining up with TRBD2. The V gene end was trimmed by 5 bases and the J gene end by 5 bases; junction bases not matched to a gene: 5. The CDR3 runs 15 residues. CDR1 LNHDA and CDR2 SQIVND come from the germline V gene (reference sequence). CDR3 DNA sequence: TGTGCCAGTAGTGTCCTAGCGGGAGGCCACAATGAGCAGTTCTTC. Protein product: CASSVLAGGHNEQFF.

This chain links TRBV7-3 with TRBJ2-1; D may correspond to TRBD1 or TRBD2 (5 bases each). V was shortened by 5 bases and J by 12 bases, with 14 bases between the two germline ends. The CDR3 runs to 12 residues. Germline V gene data show CDR1 as SGHTA and CDR2 as FQGTGA. CDR3 DNA sequence: TGTGCCAGCAGCCCCGGGGCTCCTGTGCAGTTCTTC. The encoded protein is CASSPGAPVQFF.

J is TRBJ1-3 and V is TRBV27, with D uncertain. V was clipped by 2 bases and J by 2 bases, with 10 bases between them. The CDR3 spans 15 residues. CDR1 is MNHEY and CDR2 is SMNVEV in the germline V gene (reference sequence). This chain's CDR3 is CASSLKGTPGNTIYF. CDR3 in DNA: TGTGCCAGCAGTTTAAAGGGAACGCCTGGAAACACCATATATTTT.

The chain uses TRBV6-1 and TRBJ2-5; 9 positions match TRBD1. The CDR3 has 15 residues. CDR1 MNHNS and CDR2 SASEGT come from the germline V gene. The J segment lost 2 bases and the V segment lost 4 bases, leaving 5 bases of the junction unmatched. Written as DNA, the CDR3 is TGTGCCAGCAGTGTAGACAGGGGGAATCAAGAGACCCAGTACTTC. The encoded protein is CASSVDRGNQETQYF.

This clone was seen more than once but under ten times. CDR3 in amino acids: CAISESPAGGYTF. In nucleotides, the CDR3 is TGTGCCATCAGTGAGTCCCCGGCGGGTGGCTACACCTTC. The V and J genes are TRBV10-3 and TRBJ1-2; no definite D call. Looked up from germline, CDR1 is ENHRY and CDR2 is SYGVKD. Trimming shortened V by 0 bases and J by 7 bases, and 9 bases separated the two germline ends. The CDR3 runs 13 residues.

The V call is TRBV5-5, the J call TRBJ1-2; D gene ambiguous. This CDR3 region has 15 residues. V gave up 5 bases and J gave up 3 bases, with 17 bases separating them. Germline V gene sequence: CDR1 SGHKS, CDR2 YYEKEE (reference sequence). The CDR3 DNA sequence: TGTGCCAGCAGTCCCAGATTGAGAAAGGACTATGGCTACACCTTC. It translates to CASSPRLRKDYGYTF.

This clone was picked up a small number of times. The J gene is TRBJ2-1, the V gene TRBV18, with TRBD2 identical over 13 bases. Germline values: CDR1 KGHSH, CDR2 LQKENI. This CDR3 has 15 amino acids. V shed 6 bases, J shed 8 bases, and the junction held 7 bases outside the gene matches. The CDR3 loop reads CASSQGLAGRDEQFF. The CDR3 DNA follows: TGTGCCAGCTCTCAGGGACTAGCGGGGCGGGATGAGCAGTTCTTC.

The CDR3 coding sequence is TGCGCCAGCAGCTTGAGGGGGGACGCGCCAGATACGCAGTATTTT. The encoded protein is CASSLRGDAPDTQYF. This chain uses TRBV5-1 with TRBJ2-3; tentatively, D is TRBD1 or TRBD2 (6 bases each). Germline CDR1 is SGHRS and CDR2 is YFSETQ. The CDR3 covers 15 residues. Between the trimmed V and J ends, which lost 1 base and 4 bases, there was a span of 13 bases.

V gene TRBV5-4 combines with J gene TRBJ1-4, with a weak D call TRBD1 (6 bases). Germline V CDR1 and CDR2: SGHNT, YYREEE (reference sequence). V was trimmed by 4 bases and J by 4 bases, leaving 23 bases between them. This CDR3 comprises 18 residues. The CDR3 DNA sequence: TGTGCCAGCAGCATGGGGGGACACCACCCTCGGGGTAATGAAAAACTGTTTTTT. This codes for CASSMGGHHPRGNEKLFF.

With regard to this clone: Germline and junction disagree at one end, which may indicate a read error. The CDR3 DNA follows: TGTGCCAGCAGCTTGAGCAGTTCCAACTATGGCTACACCTTC. Its translation is CASSLSSSNYGYTF. The genes are TRBV5-3 and TRBJ1-2; D ambiguous. TRBV5-3 belongs to the ORF category, with a function that is uncertain. The CDR3 consists of 14 residues.

CDR3 sequence reads: CASSLVSGLAGGSYNEQFF. The CDR3 DNA sequence: TGTGCCAGCAGCTTAGTGTCTGGTCTAGCGGGAGGCTCGTACAATGAGCAGTTCTTC. The chain joins TRBV11-3 to TRBJ2-1; TRBD2 matches at 11 bases. CDR3 size: 19 residues. V shed 1 base, J shed 4 bases, and the junction held 12 bases outside the gene matches. Germline CDR1 is SGHNT and CDR2 is YENEEA.

In its sample, this clone was seen once. At one of its ends the junction is not consistent with the germline gene, which may arise from a read error. This chain joins TRBV19 and TRBJ1-5, with 7 bases fitting TRBD1. This CDR3 comprises 15 residues. Per the germline V gene, CDR1 is LNHDA and CDR2 is SQIVND (reference sequence). CDR3 in amino acids: CASSSRDSFNQPRHF. CDR3 coding DNA: TGTGCCAGTAGCTCCCGGGACAGCTTCAATCAGCCCCGGCATTTT.

This clone was detected a few times. This rearrangement joins TRBV19 to TRBJ1-5; no clear D gene. In germline, CDR1 is LNHDA, CDR2 SQIVND (reference sequence). Trimming took off 7 bases at V and 6 bases at J, with 13 bases between the two ends. There are 13 residues in the CDR3. DNA for the CDR3: TGTGCCAGTATATCTGGGTGGGGTCAGCCCCAGCATTTT. Translating it yields CASISGWGQPQHF.

This clone was seen once. The chain uses TRBV28 and TRBJ1-2, with a weak D call TRBD1 (5 bases). Trimming stripped 5 bases from V and 7 bases from J, with 14 bases between. The germline gives CDR1 MDHEN, CDR2 SYDVKM. This CDR3 region has 13 residues. CDR3 sequence reads: CASSPPGGGGYTF. The CDR3, as DNA: TGTGCCAGCAGTCCACCGGGGGGGGGTGGCTACACCTTC.

This clone has a handful of counts. The chain combines TRBV20-1 with TRBJ1-2, with D possibly being TRBD1 (6 bases). V was shortened by 5 bases and J by 4 bases, with 8 bases between the two germline ends. Germline CDR1 is DFQATT and CDR2 is SNEGSKA (reference sequence). This CDR3 is 11 amino acids long. CDR3 sequence: CSAPGAYGYTF. CDR3 in DNA: TGCAGTGCTCCAGGGGCCTATGGCTACACCTTC.

This clone was counted a few times. This sequence joins TRBV7-2 and TRBJ2-7; 7 bases agree with TRBD1. CDR3 length: 13 amino acids. V shed 3 bases, J shed 2 bases, and the junction held 1 base outside the gene matches. Germline values: CDR1 SGHTA, CDR2 FQGNSA. This CDR3 reads CASSFQGAYEQYF. In DNA form, the CDR3 reads TGTGCCAGCAGCTTTCAGGGGGCCTACGAGCAGTACTTC.

This clone was observed a few times. The gene calls are TRBV7-7 and TRBJ2-3, with D perhaps TRBD2 (6 bases). The CDR3 extends over 15 amino acids. Trimming took 5 bases from V and 0 from J, leaving 12 bases between them. Germline V gene lookup returns CDR1 SSHAT and CDR2 FNYEAQ (reference sequence). The CDR3 DNA reads as TGTGCCAGCAGCCCGCGGGACGGAAGCACAGATACGCAGTATTTT. It codes for CASSPRDGSTDTQYF.

This clone is medium-sized by share. This chain connects TRBV10-2 to TRBJ1-1, with D possibly matching TRBD1 (5 bases). V shed 7 bases and J shed 1 base, with 7 bases lying between them. There are 12 residues in the CDR3. CDR1 WSHSY and CDR2 SAAADI come from the germline V gene. The CDR3 bases are TGCGCCAGCATGGGGGGGAACACTGAAGCTTTCTTT. It specifies CASMGGNTEAFF.

The V call is TRBV5-1, the J call TRBJ1-2, with D perhaps matching TRBD1 (6 bases). The germline gives CDR1 SGHRS, CDR2 YFSETQ. This CDR3 is built from 14 residues. The V end lost 0 bases, the J end lost 2 bases, and 8 bases lay between the germline ends. CDR3 amino acids: CASSLETGNYGYTF. CDR3 DNA: TGCGCCAGCAGCTTGGAGACAGGAAACTATGGCTACACCTTC.

The chain employs TRBV2 and TRBJ2-3, with TRBD2 as a possible D gene (6 bases). The CDR3 contains 15 residues. Between the trimmed V and J ends, which lost 1 base and 6 bases, there was a span of 14 bases. Germline V gene lookup returns CDR1 SNHLY and CDR2 FYNNEI. The CDR3 nucleotides are TGTGCCAGCAGTGAAGGTAGCGGAGTGGTGGATACGCAGTATTTT. Translated, it gives CASSEGSGVVDTQYF.

The rearrangement links TRBV11-3 to TRBJ2-3; tentative D call: TRBD1 (5 bases). From germline, CDR1 is SGHNT and CDR2 YENEEA. This CDR3 has 13 residues. V was clipped by 3 bases and J by 4 bases, with 8 bases between them. The CDR3: CASSLWGPDTQYF. CDR3 bases: TGTGCCAGCAGCTTGTGGGGCCCAGATACGCAGTATTTT. Full variable domain (missing parts from reference TRBV11-3 and TRBJ2-3): EAGVVQSPRYKIIEKKQPVAFWCNPISGHNTLYWYLQNLGQGPELLIRYENEEAVDDSQLPKDRFSAERLKGVDSTLKIQPAELGDSAVYLCASSLWGPDTQYFGPGTRLTVL.

V and J are TRBV5-5 and TRBJ2-7; D gene ambiguous. The germline V gene encodes CDR1 SGHKS and CDR2 YYEKEE (reference sequence). The V end lost 3 bases, the J end lost 7 bases, and 17 bases lay between the germline ends. The CDR3 loop spans 14 amino acids. CDR3 residues: CASSSLLRVREQYF. DNA of the CDR3: TGTGCCAGCAGCTCCCTCCTTCGCGTTCGTGAGCAGTACTTC.

This chain uses TRBV20-1 with TRBJ2-1, with 7 nucleotides matching TRBD2. J was trimmed by 8 bases and V by 8 bases; bases with no gene match: 6. Germline V gives CDR1 DFQATT, CDR2 SNEGSKA (reference sequence). The CDR3 length is 11 residues. CDR3 loop: CSLSRGDEQFF. The CDR3 coding sequence is TGCAGTCTTTCCCGGGGGGATGAGCAGTTCTTC.

This clone has a handful of counts. The CDR3 region has the DNA TGTGCCAGCAGCCTGATAGGGGATGAGCAGTTCTTC. Amino acid sequence: CASSLIGDEQFF. The J gene is TRBJ2-1, the V gene TRBV5-4, with D perhaps TRBD1 (5 bases). CDR3 size: 12 residues. V gave up 4 bases and J gave up 8 bases, with 10 bases separating them. Germline assignment: CDR1 SGHNT and CDR2 YYREEE (reference sequence). Drawing the rest from reference TRBV5-4 and TRBJ2-1, the complete variable domain is ETGVTQSPTHLIKTRGQQVTLRCSSQSGHNTVSWYQQALGQGPQFIFQYYREEENGRGNFPPRFSGLQFPNYSSELNVNALELDDSALYLCASSLIGDEQFFGPGTRLTVL.

V usage is TRBV28 and J usage is TRBJ2-1; the D is unclear. Trimming left V 1 base short and J 7 bases short, with 5 bases between. The CDR3 consists of 12 residues. Per germline, CDR1 MDHEN and CDR2 SYDVKM. CDR3 loop: CASSLFRNEQFF. CDR3 sequence (DNA): TGTGCCAGCAGTTTATTCAGGAATGAGCAGTTCTTC.

This clone has a single count. The chain carries TRBV18 and TRBJ2-1; TRBD2 agrees at 12 bases. The CDR3 contains 15 residues. With V trimmed by 3 bases and J by 9 bases, 6 bases remained unmatched. The germline V gene encodes CDR1 KGHSH and CDR2 LQKENI. The CDR3 loop is CASSPGLAGSVEQFF. The CDR3 DNA sequence: TGTGCCAGCTCACCTGGACTAGCGGGGTCGGTTGAGCAGTTCTTC.

V gene TRBV9 combines with J gene TRBJ1-6, with D perhaps matching TRBD1 (5 bases). The CDR3 length is 14 residues. Germline CDR1 and CDR2: SGDLS and YYNGEE. The V and J ends lost 3 bases and 8 bases respectively, with 12 bases between them. The DNA of the CDR3 is TGTGCCAGCAGCGCCCTACCGACAGATTCACCCCTCCACTTT. Encoded protein: CASSALPTDSPLHF.

This clone was seen a few times. In DNA, the CDR3 is TGCAGTGCTATAGGAGACTATGGCTACACCTTC. This translates into CSAIGDYGYTF. This chain links TRBV20-1 with TRBJ1-2; D not certain. V was pared by 4 bases and J by 3 bases, with 6 bases between. The CDR3 is 11 residues long. CDR1 is DFQATT, CDR2 SNEGSKA, per germline (reference sequence).

The chain joins TRBV19 to TRBJ2-5; possibly TRBD1 or TRBD2 for D (6 bases each). The germline V and J ends were trimmed by 3 bases and 2 bases, with 13 bases remaining between them. The CDR3 contains 15 residues. CDR1 is LNHDA and CDR2 is SQIVND in the germline V gene (reference sequence). CDR3 loop: CASSIPRRGQETQYF. The CDR3 bases are TGTGCCAGTAGTATTCCGAGGAGGGGGCAAGAGACCCAGTACTTC.

V usage is TRBV18 and J usage is TRBJ1-1, with D perhaps matching TRBD1 (5 bases). Trimming removed 0 bases from V and 4 bases from J, with 18 bases in between. The length of the CDR3 is 17 residues. The germline CDR1 and CDR2 sequences are KGHSH and LQKENI. In nucleotides, the CDR3 is TGTGCCAGCTCACCACCGGGGTCTTCGGATGGGGGCACTGAAGCTTTCTTT. This encodes CASSPPGSSDGGTEAFF.